This is a list of T cell receptor beta chains from one sample in a study of vaccination and CD4 T cells after COVID-19. From the PCR reads, TCRdb called clonotypes with MiXCR, one entry per CDR3 protein. The top ten clones hold around 7% of a sample with 15,000 to 25,000 distinct CDR3 sequences, around 50% of them seen once. No antigens are known for them. What was sequenced was CD4+ T cells from blood, cultured in vitro. These receptors were taken from a human donor who had recovered from COVID-19. Both conserved end residues are part of each CDR3. The order of the fields is V gene, J gene, clone size, D gene, CDR3 DNA, CDR3 protein. D genes are given only for firm matches. Rows may omit the clone size; those that give it use once, few, many or a size class.

V: TRBV6-1
J: TRBJ1-5
size: NA
D: NA
DNA: TGTGCCAGCACCGCGTCGCGAAGCAATCAGCCCCAGCATTTT
CDR3: CASTASRSNQPQHF

V: TRBV11-3
J: TRBJ2-3
size: NA
D: NA
DNA: TGTGCCAGCAGCTTAGGTCGCAGGGAGAACGCAGATACGCAGTATTTT
CDR3: CASSLGRRENADTQYF

V: TRBV4-2
J: TRBJ2-7
size: NA
D: NA
DNA: TGTGCCAGCAGCCAAGGGAGCTCAGCCTACGAGCAGTACTTC
CDR3: CASSQGSSAYEQYF

V: TRBV6-1
J: TRBJ1-2
size: NA
D: TRBD1
DNA: TGTGCCAGCAGCCCCTCGCGTGACAGGGATCTACGAGGCTACACCTTC
CDR3: CASSPSRDRDLRGYTF

V: TRBV7-9
J: TRBJ2-2
size: NA
D: TRBD2
DNA: TGTGCCAGCTCTACTAGCGGGAGGGGGAACACCGGGGAGCTGTTTTTT
CDR3: CASSTSGRGNTGELFF

V: TRBV6-5
J: TRBJ1-2
size: few
D: NA
DNA: TGTGCCAGCAGTTACCCGAGAGGCACAGGGTACTATGGCTACACCTTC
CDR3: CASSYPRGTGYYGYTF

V: TRBV11-3
J: TRBJ2-7
size: once
D: NA
DNA: TGTGCCAGCAGCCCCCCTCGGCGCGGGTCCTACGAGCAGTACTTC
CDR3: CASSPPRRGSYEQYF

V: TRBV19
J: TRBJ1-5
size: NA
D: NA
DNA: TGTGCCAGTAGTATGGGACTAAGAGATCAGCCCCAGCATTTT
CDR3: CASSMGLRDQPQHF

V: TRBV11-3
J: TRBJ1-1
size: few
D: NA
DNA: TGTGCCAGCAGCTTCGGGGATAGGGCTTTCTTT
CDR3: CASSFGDRAFF

V: TRBV20-1
J: TRBJ2-3
size: few
D: NA
DNA: TGCAGTGGGCTCCCGGCGGGGCTCACAGATACGCAGTATTTT
CDR3: CSGLPAGLTDTQYF

V: TRBV27
J: TRBJ2-7
size: few
D: NA
DNA: TGTGCCAGTATGTCGGGACGCTCCTCCTACGAGCAGTACTTC
CDR3: CASMSGRSSYEQYF

V: TRBV7-7
J: TRBJ1-1
size: NA
D: NA
DNA: TGTGCTAGCAGCCCCAGCCGCTACACTGAAGCTTTCTTT
CDR3: CASSPSRYTEAFF

V: TRBV19
J: TRBJ2-2
size: NA
D: TRBD1
DNA: TGTGCCAGTAGTCAGACAGGGGAAGTTGTGGAGCTGTTTTTT
CDR3: CASSQTGEVVELFF

V: TRBV10-1
J: TRBJ2-3
size: NA
D: TRBD2
DNA: TGCGCCAGCAGTGATATAGGACTAGCGGGCCTAAGCACAGATACGCAGTATTTT
CDR3: CASSDIGLAGLSTDTQYF

V: TRBV10-3
J: TRBJ2-3
size: NA
D: NA
DNA: TGTGCCATCAGTGAGCGGGAGTCTGACACAGATACGCAGTATTTT
CDR3: CAISERESDTDTQYF

V: TRBV15
J: TRBJ1-5
size: NA
D: NA
DNA: TGTGCCACCAGCAGAGATCTAGGTCAGCCCCAGCATTTT
CDR3: CATSRDLGQPQHF

V: TRBV5-5
J: TRBJ2-7
size: few
D: TRBD2
DNA: TGTGCCAGCAGCTTCGGGGGAGGGCCTTCCTACGAGCAGTACTTC
CDR3: CASSFGGGPSYEQYF

V: TRBV29-1
J: TRBJ1-2
size: NA
D: TRBD1
DNA: TGCAGCGTTTTCCGGGACAGGTCCTATGGCTACACCTTC
CDR3: CSVFRDRSYGYTF

V: TRBV29-1
J: TRBJ2-4
size: few
D: NA
DNA: TGCAGCGTTGAACTAGCCGAAAACATTCAGTACTTC
CDR3: CSVELAENIQYF

V: TRBV2
J: TRBJ2-5
size: NA
D: TRBD1
DNA: TGTGCCAGTGCCTGGGACAGGGGGTCCGAAGAGACCCAGTACTTC
CDR3: CASAWDRGSEETQYF

V: TRBV15
J: TRBJ1-6
size: NA
D: NA
DNA: TGTGCCACCAGCAGAGATTCAACCCTGGTCATTAATTCACCCCTCCACTTT
CDR3: CATSRDSTLVINSPLHF

V: TRBV20-1
J: TRBJ2-5
size: few
D: TRBD2
DNA: TGCAGTGCTAGACACCCCGTAGCGGGGGGGGGAGAGACCCAGTACTTC
CDR3: CSARHPVAGGGETQYF

V: TRBV25-1
J: TRBJ2-5
size: NA
D: TRBD2
DNA: TGTGCCAGCAGTGAATCCGGGACTAGCGTACAAGAGACCCAGTACTTC
CDR3: CASSESGTSVQETQYF

V: TRBV27
J: TRBJ1-5
size: NA
D: NA
DNA: TGTGCCAGCAGCAGGATCGTAGGGCAGGGGATAGGTGAGCCCCAGCATTTT
CDR3: CASSRIVGQGIGEPQHF

V: TRBV6-1
J: TRBJ1-1
size: NA
D: NA
DNA: TGTGCCAGCAGGACAGGCTGGCTCAGGGACAAGAACACTGAAGCTTTCTTT
CDR3: CASRTGWLRDKNTEAFF

V: TRBV15
J: TRBJ2-7
size: few
D: NA
DNA: TGTGCCACCAGCAGAGTCGCCACAAACAGCTACGAGCAGTACTTC
CDR3: CATSRVATNSYEQYF

V: TRBV20-1
J: TRBJ2-1
size: NA
D: NA
DNA: TGCAGTGCTAGAGAGTTCGGGAGCGGTGTTAACGGTGAGCAGTTCTTC
CDR3: CSAREFGSGVNGEQFF

V: TRBV6-1
J: TRBJ1-1
size: few
D: TRBD1
DNA: TGTGCCAGCAGTAGGACAGGGGGACCTATCGAAGCTTTCTTT
CDR3: CASSRTGGPIEAFF

V: TRBV25-1
J: TRBJ2-2
size: NA
D: TRBD1
DNA: TGTGCCAGCAGTGTTGCCACCCGGGACAGGGGTAACACCGGGGAGCTGTTTTTT
CDR3: CASSVATRDRGNTGELFF

V: TRBV6-1
J: TRBJ2-1
size: NA
D: TRBD2
DNA: TGTGCCAGCAGTCAGGGACTAGGAAGAGACAATGAGCAGTTCTTC
CDR3: CASSQGLGRDNEQFF

V: TRBV20-1
J: TRBJ2-1
size: NA
D: NA
DNA: TGCAGTGCACCTCGGACGGCGGCGGACAATGAGCAGTTCTTC
CDR3: CSAPRTAADNEQFF

V: TRBV7-8
J: TRBJ2-3
size: few
D: NA
DNA: TGTGCCAGCAGCTTCGGCCAGGCTTACACAGATACGCAGTATTTT
CDR3: CASSFGQAYTDTQYF

V: TRBV7-2
J: TRBJ2-3
size: few
D: NA
DNA: TGTGCCAGCAGCTTAGGTTTTAGCGCAGATACGCAGTATTTT
CDR3: CASSLGFSADTQYF

V: TRBV28
J: TRBJ1-5
size: NA
D: NA
DNA: TGTGCCAGCAGTTTAGTGAGGTTGAGGGATCAGCCCCAGCATTTT
CDR3: CASSLVRLRDQPQHF

V: TRBV7-9
J: TRBJ1-2
size: NA
D: NA
DNA: TGTGCCAGCAGCTTAGAGCAGGAAGGCTACACCTTC
CDR3: CASSLEQEGYTF

V: TRBV6-5
J: TRBJ2-3
size: few
D: NA
DNA: TGTGCCAGCAGTTACTCGAACCCGAGGTTGGCAGATACGCAGTATTTT
CDR3: CASSYSNPRLADTQYF

V: TRBV6-1
J: TRBJ1-2
size: few
D: NA
DNA: TGTGCCAGCAGTGAAGCGCGGGGCAGTCGAGGCTACACCTTC
CDR3: CASSEARGSRGYTF

V: TRBV10-3
J: TRBJ2-7
size: NA
D: NA
DNA: TGTGCCATCAGTGGGTGGGGCTTGAACGAGCAGTACTTC
CDR3: CAISGWGLNEQYF

V: TRBV28
J: TRBJ1-2
size: NA
D: TRBD1
DNA: TGTGCCAGCAGTTTCCTGAGGGACAGGGGCTACTATGGCTACACCTTC
CDR3: CASSFLRDRGYYGYTF

V: TRBV24-1
J: TRBJ2-2
size: NA
D: TRBD2
DNA: TGTGCCACCAGTGAGTGGACTAGCGGGGGCCCGGGGACCGGGGAGCTGTTTTTT
CDR3: CATSEWTSGGPGTGELFF

V: TRBV7-2
J: TRBJ2-3
size: NA
D: NA
DNA: TGTGCCAGCAGTTTCCGTAGGGGGAACACAGATACGCAGTATTTT
CDR3: CASSFRRGNTDTQYF

V: TRBV7-2
J: TRBJ1-1
size: NA
D: NA
DNA: TGTGCCAGCAGCTTTTCTCCGGGCGCTGAAGCTTTCTTT
CDR3: CASSFSPGAEAFF

V: TRBV7-3
J: TRBJ2-1
size: NA
D: NA
DNA: TGTGCCAGCAGCTTAAGACTTGCGACCTACAATGAGCAGTTCTTC
CDR3: CASSLRLATYNEQFF

V: TRBV19
J: TRBJ1-1
size: NA
D: TRBD1
DNA: TGTGCCAGTACTCAACAGGGGGAAATGAACACTGAAGCTTTCTTT
CDR3: CASTQQGEMNTEAFF

V: TRBV20-1
J: TRBJ1-1
size: NA
D: NA
DNA: TGCAGTGCCACGGAGGGGACGCCGGCCGAGATAGAAGCTTTCTTT
CDR3: CSATEGTPAEIEAFF

V: TRBV7-9
J: TRBJ1-2
size: NA
D: NA
DNA: TGTGCCAGCAGCTTAGCCGCCCTCTATGGCTACACCTTC
CDR3: CASSLAALYGYTF

V: TRBV19
J: TRBJ2-3
size: NA
D: NA
DNA: TGTGCCAGTAGTATAGATCAGGGACCGGCGCAGTATTTT
CDR3: CASSIDQGPAQYF

V: TRBV25-1
J: TRBJ2-7
size: NA
D: TRBD1
DNA: TGTGCCAGCAGTTCCCCCGGGACAGGGTTGTACGAGCAGTACTTC
CDR3: CASSSPGTGLYEQYF

V: TRBV6-5
J: TRBJ1-5
size: few
D: NA
DNA: TGTGCCAGCAGTTACACGGGGCCTAATCAGCCCCAGCATTTT
CDR3: CASSYTGPNQPQHF

V: TRBV3-1
J: TRBJ2-2
size: NA
D: TRBD2
DNA: TGTGCCAGCAGCCCACTAGCGGGAGGGCCGTTGTACACCGGGGAGCTGTTTTTT
CDR3: CASSPLAGGPLYTGELFF